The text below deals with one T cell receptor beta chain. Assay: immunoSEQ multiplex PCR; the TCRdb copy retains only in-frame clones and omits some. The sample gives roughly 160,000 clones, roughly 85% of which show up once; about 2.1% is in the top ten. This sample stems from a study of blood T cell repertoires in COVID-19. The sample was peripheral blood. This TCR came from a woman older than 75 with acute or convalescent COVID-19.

The CDR3 loop reads CASSLGTTDPDVTEAFF. CDR3 bases: TGTGCCAGCAGCTTAGGGACAACCGATCCGGATGTCACTGAAGCTTTCTTT. The chain has TRBV9 and TRBJ1-1; weak D call: TRBD1 (6 bases). V was cut by 4 bases and J by 4 bases, with 23 bases left in between. Germline V gene lookup returns CDR1 SGDLS and CDR2 YYNGEE. The CDR3 extends over 17 amino acids.